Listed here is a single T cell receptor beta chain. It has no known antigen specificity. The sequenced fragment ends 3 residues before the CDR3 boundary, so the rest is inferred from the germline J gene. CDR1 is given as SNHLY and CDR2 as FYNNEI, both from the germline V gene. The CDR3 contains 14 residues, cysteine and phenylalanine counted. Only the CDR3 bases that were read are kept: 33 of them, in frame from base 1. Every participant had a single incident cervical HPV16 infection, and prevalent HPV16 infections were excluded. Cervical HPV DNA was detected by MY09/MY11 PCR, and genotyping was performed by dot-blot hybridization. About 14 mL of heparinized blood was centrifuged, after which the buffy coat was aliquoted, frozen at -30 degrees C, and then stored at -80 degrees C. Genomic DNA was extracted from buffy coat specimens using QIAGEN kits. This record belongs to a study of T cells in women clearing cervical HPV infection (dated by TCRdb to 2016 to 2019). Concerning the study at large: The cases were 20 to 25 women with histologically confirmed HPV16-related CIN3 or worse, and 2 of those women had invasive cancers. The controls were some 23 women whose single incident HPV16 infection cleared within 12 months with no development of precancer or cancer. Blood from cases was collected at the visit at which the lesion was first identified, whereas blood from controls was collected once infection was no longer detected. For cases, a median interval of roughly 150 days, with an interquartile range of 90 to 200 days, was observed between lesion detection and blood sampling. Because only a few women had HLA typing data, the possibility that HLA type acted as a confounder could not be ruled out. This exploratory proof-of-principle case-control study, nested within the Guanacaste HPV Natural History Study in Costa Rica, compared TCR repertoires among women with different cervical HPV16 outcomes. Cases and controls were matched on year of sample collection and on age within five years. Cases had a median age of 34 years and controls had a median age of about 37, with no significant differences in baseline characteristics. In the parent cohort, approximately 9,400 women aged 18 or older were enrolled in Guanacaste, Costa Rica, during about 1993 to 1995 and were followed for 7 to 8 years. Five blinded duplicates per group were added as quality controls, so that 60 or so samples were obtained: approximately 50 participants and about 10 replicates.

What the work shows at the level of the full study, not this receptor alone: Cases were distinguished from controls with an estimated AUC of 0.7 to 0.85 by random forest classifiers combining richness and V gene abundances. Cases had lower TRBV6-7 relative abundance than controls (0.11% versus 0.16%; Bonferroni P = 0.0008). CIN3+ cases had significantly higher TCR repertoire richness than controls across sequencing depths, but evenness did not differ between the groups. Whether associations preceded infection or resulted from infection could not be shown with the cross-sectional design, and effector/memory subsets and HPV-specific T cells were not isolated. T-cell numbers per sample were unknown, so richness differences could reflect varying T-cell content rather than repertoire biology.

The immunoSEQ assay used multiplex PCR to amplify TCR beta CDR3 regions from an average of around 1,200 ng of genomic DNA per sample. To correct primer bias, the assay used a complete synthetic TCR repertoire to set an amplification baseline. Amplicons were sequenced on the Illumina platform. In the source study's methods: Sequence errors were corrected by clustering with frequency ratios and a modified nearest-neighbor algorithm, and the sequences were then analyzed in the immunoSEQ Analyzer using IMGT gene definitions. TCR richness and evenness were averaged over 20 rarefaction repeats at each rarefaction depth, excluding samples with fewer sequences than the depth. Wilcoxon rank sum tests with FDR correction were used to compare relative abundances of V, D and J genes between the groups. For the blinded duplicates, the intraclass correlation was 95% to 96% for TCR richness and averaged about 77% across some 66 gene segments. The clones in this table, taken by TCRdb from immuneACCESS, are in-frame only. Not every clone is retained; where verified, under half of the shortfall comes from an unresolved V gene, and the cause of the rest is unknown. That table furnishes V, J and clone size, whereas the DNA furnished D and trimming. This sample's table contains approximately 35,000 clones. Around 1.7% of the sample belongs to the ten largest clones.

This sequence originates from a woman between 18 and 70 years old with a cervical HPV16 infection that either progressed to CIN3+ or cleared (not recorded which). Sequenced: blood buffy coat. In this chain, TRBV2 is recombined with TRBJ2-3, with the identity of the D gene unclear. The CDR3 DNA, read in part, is TGTGCCAGCAGGAGGTGGGCAGATGAAGAGACG. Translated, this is CASRRWADEET. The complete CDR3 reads CASRRWADEETQYF.